This T cell receptor (beta chain) was sequenced for a study of blood T cell repertoires in COVID-19. Study in general: COVID-19 samples collected from the United States, Italy and Spain covered acute and convalescent phases. Sample material is recorded as cDNA or gDNA derived from T cells, B-cell-depleted T cells, or PBMCs.

Seattle's enrolled individuals joined amid active infection and were then monitored longitudinally. As processed by the authors: By means of reference gene primer amplification, nucleated cell counts were estimated. Produced via immunoSEQ multiplex PCR; TCRdb's table is partial and in-frame only. V and J calls and clone size are copied from that table; D and trimming were computed from the DNA. The table includes approximately 200,000 clones, roughly 80% detected once. The CDR3 extends over 13 amino acids. Germline V lookup: CDR1 SNHLY, CDR2 FYNNEI. Trimming took 9 bases from V and 3 from J, leaving 11 bases between them.

The clonotype was recovered from a woman in her 40s with COVID-19, enrolled during active disease. Sample: peripheral blood. The rearrangement joins TRBV2 to TRBJ2-2; D is possibly TRBD2 (6 bases). CDR3 loop: CASRDSYTGELFF. CDR3 coding DNA: TGTGCCAGTAGGGACTCTTACACCGGGGAGCTGTTTTTT.